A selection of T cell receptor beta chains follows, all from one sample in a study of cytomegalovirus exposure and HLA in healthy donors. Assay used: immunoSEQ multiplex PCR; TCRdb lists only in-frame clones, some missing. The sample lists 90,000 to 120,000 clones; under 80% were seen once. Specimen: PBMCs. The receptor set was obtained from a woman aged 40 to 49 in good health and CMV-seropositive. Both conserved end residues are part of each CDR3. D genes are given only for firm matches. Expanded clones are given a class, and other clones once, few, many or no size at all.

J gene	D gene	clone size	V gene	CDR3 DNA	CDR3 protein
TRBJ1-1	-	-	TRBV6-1	TGTGCCAGCAGTGAAGCGCTGAGGTTTGGTAACACTGAAGCTTTCTTT	CASSEALRFGNTEAFF
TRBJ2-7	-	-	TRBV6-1	TGTGCCAGCAAGCGCGGGCCCGGGTACGAGCAGTACTTC	CASKRGPGYEQYF
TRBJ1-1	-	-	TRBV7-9	TGTGCCAGCAGCTGGGGGGGAGGGTCCACTGAAGCTTTCTTT	CASSWGGGSTEAFF
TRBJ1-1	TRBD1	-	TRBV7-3	TGTGCCAGCAGCTTATCCGGACAGGGACGTAACACTGAAGCTTTCTTT	CASSLSGQGRNTEAFF
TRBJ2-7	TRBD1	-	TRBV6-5	TGTGCCAGCAGCTATCGGGACAGGTTGGACGAGCAGTACTTC	CASSYRDRLDEQYF
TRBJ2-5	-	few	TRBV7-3	TGTGCCAGCAGCTTAACGTCAGGACAGGCGGGAGGGACCCAGTACTTC	CASSLTSGQAGGTQYF
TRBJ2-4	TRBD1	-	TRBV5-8	TGTGCCAGCAGCTTTGGGACAGGGGGAAACATTCAGTACTTC	CASSFGTGGNIQYF
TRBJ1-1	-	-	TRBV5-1	TGCGCCAGCAGCCCCGGGACTTCTCCTGAAGCTTTCTTT	CASSPGTSPEAFF
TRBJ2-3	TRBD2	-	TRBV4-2	TGTGCCAGCAGCCTGACTAGCGGGGGGGAGTTTACAGATACGCAGTATTTT	CASSLTSGGEFTDTQYF
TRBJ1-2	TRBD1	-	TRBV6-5	TGTGCCAGCAGAGGGACAGGGGCCTATGGCTACACCTTC	CASRGTGAYGYTF
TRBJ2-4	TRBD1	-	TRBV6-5	TGTGCCTCCGGGACAGGCCTAGGGAAAAACATTCAGTACTTC	CASGTGLGKNIQYF
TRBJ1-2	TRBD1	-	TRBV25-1	TGTGCCAGCAGTGAACACATACAGGGGGAGGCCAACTATGGCTACACCTTC	CASSEHIQGEANYGYTF